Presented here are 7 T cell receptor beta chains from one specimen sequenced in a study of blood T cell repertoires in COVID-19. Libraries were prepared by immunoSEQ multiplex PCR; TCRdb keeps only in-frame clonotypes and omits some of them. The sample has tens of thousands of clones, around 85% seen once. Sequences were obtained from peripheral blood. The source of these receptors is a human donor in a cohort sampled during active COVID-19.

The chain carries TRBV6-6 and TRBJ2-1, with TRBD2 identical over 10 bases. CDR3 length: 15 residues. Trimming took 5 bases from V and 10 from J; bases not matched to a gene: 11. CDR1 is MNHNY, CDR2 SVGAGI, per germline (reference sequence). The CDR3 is CASSRTSGSSGEQFF. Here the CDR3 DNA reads TGTGCCAGCAGTCGGACTAGCGGTTCGAGTGGCGAGCAGTTCTTC.

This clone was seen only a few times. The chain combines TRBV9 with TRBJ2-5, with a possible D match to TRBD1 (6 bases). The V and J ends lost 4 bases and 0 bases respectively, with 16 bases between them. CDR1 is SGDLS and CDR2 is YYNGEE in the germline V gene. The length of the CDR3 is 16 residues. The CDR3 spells CASSLMSGQYQETQYF. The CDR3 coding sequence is TGTGCCAGCAGCCTAATGTCCGGACAGTACCAAGAGACCCAGTACTTC.

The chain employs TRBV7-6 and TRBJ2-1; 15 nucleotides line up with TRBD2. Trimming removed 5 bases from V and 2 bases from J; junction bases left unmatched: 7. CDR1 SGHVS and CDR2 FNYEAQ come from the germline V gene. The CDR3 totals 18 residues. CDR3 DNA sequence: TGTGCCAGCAGCAAAGGGACTAGCGGGAGGTTGACCTACAATGAGCAGTTCTTC. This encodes CASSKGTSGRLTYNEQFF.

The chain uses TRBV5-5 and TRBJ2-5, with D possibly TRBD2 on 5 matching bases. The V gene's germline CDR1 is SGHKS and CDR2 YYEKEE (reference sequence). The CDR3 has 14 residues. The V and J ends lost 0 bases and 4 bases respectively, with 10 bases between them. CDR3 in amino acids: CASSLGPGSETQYF. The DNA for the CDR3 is TGTGCCAGCAGCTTGGGGCCGGGATCAGAGACCCAGTACTTC.

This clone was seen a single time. CDR3 in amino acids: CASSEERGTGRMNTEAFF. As DNA, the CDR3 is TGTGCCAGCAGTGAAGAAAGGGGGACAGGTAGGATGAACACTGAAGCTTTCTTT. The chain recombines TRBV2 with TRBJ1-1; 8 nucleotides agree with TRBD1. Germline assignment: CDR1 SNHLY and CDR2 FYNNEI. The CDR3 has 18 amino acids. V lost 1 base to trimming and J lost 0 bases; unmatched junction nucleotides: 10.

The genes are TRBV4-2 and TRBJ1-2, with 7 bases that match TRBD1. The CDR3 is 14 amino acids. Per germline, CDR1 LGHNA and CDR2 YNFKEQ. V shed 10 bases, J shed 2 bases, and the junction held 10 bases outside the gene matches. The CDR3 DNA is TGTGCCACTCAGGGGGAAGGGGGCAACTATGGCTACACCTTC. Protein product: CATQGEGGNYGYTF.

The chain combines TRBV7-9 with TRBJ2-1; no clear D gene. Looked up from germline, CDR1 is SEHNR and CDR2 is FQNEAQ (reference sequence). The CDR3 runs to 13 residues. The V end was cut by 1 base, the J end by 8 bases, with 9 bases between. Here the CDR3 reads CASSLGAFDEQFF. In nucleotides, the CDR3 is TGTGCCAGCAGCTTAGGAGCTTTTGATGAGCAGTTCTTC.